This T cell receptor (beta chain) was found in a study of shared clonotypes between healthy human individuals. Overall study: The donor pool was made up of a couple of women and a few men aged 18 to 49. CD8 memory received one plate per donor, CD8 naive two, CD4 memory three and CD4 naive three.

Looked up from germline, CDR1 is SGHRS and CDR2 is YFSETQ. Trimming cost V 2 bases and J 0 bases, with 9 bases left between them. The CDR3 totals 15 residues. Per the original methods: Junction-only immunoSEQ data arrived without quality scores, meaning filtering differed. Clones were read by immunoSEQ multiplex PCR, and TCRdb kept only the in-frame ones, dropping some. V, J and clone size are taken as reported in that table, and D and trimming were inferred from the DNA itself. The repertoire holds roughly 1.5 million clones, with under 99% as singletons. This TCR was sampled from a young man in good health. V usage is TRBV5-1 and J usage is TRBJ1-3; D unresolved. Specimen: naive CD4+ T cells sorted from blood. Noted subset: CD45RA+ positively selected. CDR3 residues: CASSLTNPSGNTIYF. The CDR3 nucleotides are TGCGCCAGCAGCTTAACCAACCCCTCTGGAAACACCATATATTTT.